This T cell receptor beta chain is drawn from a study of HIV-infected patients and healthy controls. Study-wide results and caveats: HIV-infected repertoires had significantly higher mean Gini indices than controls, possibly reflecting oligoclonality. In healthy controls, MAIT alpha CDR3s were common; in HIV+ repertoires, severely depleted.

In the case of this clonotype: Its cognate antigen is unknown.

CDR3 size: 13 residues. CDR1 is GTSNPN and CDR2 is SVGIG in the germline V gene (reference sequence). V dropped 2 bases and J dropped 3 bases, with 8 bases sitting between them. No cell fractionation was done, so the repertoire covers all unsorted peripheral blood T cells. Alpha and beta constant-region primers primed reverse transcription of 400 to 500 ng RNA. Each of the alpha and beta chains got its own library through chain-specific third strand synthesis with indices. A 12-nucleotide barcode per molecule came from two concatenated random hexamers added pre-amplification. In TCRdb, the 5' RACE reads were re-called with MiXCR into one record per CDR3 protein. The table has around 4,400 distinct CDR3 sequences, under 8.5% seen once.

The origin of this receptor is an adult with HIV infection. The sample in question was blood, obtained before antiretroviral therapy. J is TRBJ1-5 and V is TRBV30; D ambiguous. The CDR3 loop is CAWSPDTNQPQHF. CDR3 sequence (DNA): TGTGCCTGGAGTCCCGACACCAATCAGCCCCAGCATTTT.